The following is a TCR beta chain sequence with its context. The target antigen is unknown. It was by 5'RACE template switching with UMIs that TCR beta cDNA was made. TCRdb re-called the 5' RACE reads and shows each CDR3 protein once, DNA omitted. This sample's clone table lists approximately 150,000 distinct CDR3 sequences. The data originate from a study of T cells expressing NK-cell markers. Study in general: With respect to HCMV, seven of the eight sequenced donors were seropositive, and one was seronegative.

Looked up from germline, CDR1 is SGHRS and CDR2 is YFSETQ. This CDR3 comprises 14 residues. Findings and caveats of the study: Six or seven donors had dominant NKG2C+ clonotypes that comprised roughly 1.0-8% of their CD8+ T cells.

The sequencing sample was made of blood T cells: a sorted CD56 or NKG2C T cell subset, CD4+ or CD8+ T cells, or bulk PBMC T cells (not recorded which). The sequence derives from a woman between 18 and 69 years old in good health. The V call is TRBV5-1, the J call TRBJ2-5; the D call from TCRdb, TRBD1, cannot be confirmed without DNA. CDR3 residues: CASSLGASQETQYF.